The 22 T cell receptor beta chains presented below share a single source sample, sequenced in a study of cytomegalovirus exposure and HLA in healthy donors. The PCR was carried out with 60 Vbeta primers and 13 Jbeta primers. This table comes from immunoSEQ multiplex PCR, and its TCRdb copy is limited to in-frame clones, with some not included. The sample includes 130,000 to 150,000 clones, approximately 80% seen only once; the top ten take under 5.5%. The sample comprised PBMCs. The receptor source for this set is a woman aged 45-65 years in good health and CMV-seronegative.

The J gene is TRBJ2-1, the V gene TRBV7-2, with 15 bases matching TRBD2. J was trimmed by 8 bases and V by 0 bases; bases with no gene match: 5. Germline CDR1 and CDR2: SGHTA and FQGNSA. The length of the CDR3 is 17 residues. CDR3 in DNA: TGTGCCAGCAGCTTAGCGGGACTAGCGGGGGGCCTAGATGAGCAGTTCTTC. Protein: CASSLAGLAGGLDEQFF.

The chain couples TRBV6-5 to TRBJ2-3; 7 bases match TRBD2. V lost 4 bases, J lost 4 bases, and 5 bases stayed unmatched. CDR3 length equals 14 residues. Germline CDR1 MNHEY, CDR2 SVGAGI. CDR3 residues: CASSWGGVSDTQYF. CDR3 DNA sequence: TGTGCCAGCAGTTGGGGAGGGGTCTCAGATACGCAGTATTTT.

In this sample, this clone turned up once. The chain has TRBV5-4 and TRBJ2-3, with 11 positions matching TRBD1. Germline V gene sequence: CDR1 SGHNT, CDR2 YYREEE (reference sequence). This CDR3 comprises 17 residues. V lost 3 bases to trimming and J lost 1 base; unmatched junction nucleotides: 7. CDR3 in amino acids: CASSSPDRGRGTDTQYF. In DNA, the CDR3 is TGTGCCAGCAGCTCCCCGGACAGGGGGCGAGGCACAGATACGCAGTATTTT. The full variable domain, with the rest looked up from reference TRBV5-4 and TRBJ2-3, is ETGVTQSPTHLIKTRGQQVTLRCSSQSGHNTVSWYQQALGQGPQFIFQYYREEENGRGNFPPRFSGLQFPNYSSELNVNALELDDSALYLCASSSPDRGRGTDTQYFGPGTRLTVL.

The J gene is TRBJ2-2, the V gene TRBV27; 8 bases are a match to TRBD1. The length of the CDR3 is 17 residues. Germline V gives CDR1 MNHEY, CDR2 SMNVEV (reference sequence). V dropped 6 bases and J dropped 3; count of bases not matched to a gene: 12. The CDR3 loop reads CASRGADGTGYTGELFF. CDR3 DNA sequence: TGTGCCAGCAGGGGGGCCGACGGGACAGGCTACACCGGGGAGCTGTTTTTT.

This sequence joins TRBV6-6 and TRBJ1-5; D is possibly TRBD1 (6 bases). The CDR3 sequence is 15 residues long. Germline V gene sequence: CDR1 MNHNY, CDR2 SVGAGI (reference sequence). Trimming removed 6 bases from V and 1 base from J, with 13 bases in between. The CDR3 loop reads CASSWTENSNQPQHF. Here the CDR3 DNA reads TGTGCCAGCAGCTGGACAGAAAACAGCAATCAGCCCCAGCATTTT.

The chain is built from TRBV11-2 and TRBJ2-7; tentatively, D is TRBD2 (6 bases). CDR1 and CDR2 (germline): SGHAT, FQNNGV. Trimming removed 8 bases at V and 5 bases at J, with 25 bases between. This CDR3 has 16 residues. CDR3 sequence: CASGEEGWYLQDEQYF. CDR3 sequence (DNA): TGTGCCAGCGGCGAGGAGGGATGGTACCTTCAGGACGAGCAGTACTTC.

This chain connects TRBV5-1 to TRBJ2-7; TRBD1 matches 10 bases. V was pared by 0 bases and J by 9 bases, with 3 bases of the junction left unmatched. The CDR3 runs to 13 residues. Per the germline V gene, CDR1 is SGHRS and CDR2 is YFSETQ. CDR3: CASSLDGQGVQYF. Here the CDR3 DNA reads TGCGCCAGCAGCTTGGACGGACAGGGGGTGCAGTACTTC.

This CDR3 reads CAWSSESQAFF. Here the CDR3 DNA reads TGTGCCTGGAGTAGCGAGAGTCAAGCTTTCTTT. The J gene is TRBJ1-1, the V gene TRBV30; D uncertain. The length of the CDR3 is 11 residues. V lost 2 bases to trimming and J lost 9 bases, with 10 bases between them. CDR1 GTSNPN and CDR2 SVGIG come from the germline V gene (reference sequence).

This clone was picked up a small number of times. At the DNA level, this CDR3 is encoded by other sequences in the same sample as well. CDR3 protein: CASSLEGGHGQPQHF. CDR3 nucleotides: TGCGCCAGCAGCTTGGAGGGAGGCCATGGTCAGCCCCAGCATTTT. The chain joins TRBV5-1 to TRBJ1-5; unclear D gene. The CDR3 has 15 amino acids. Germline assignment: CDR1 SGHRS and CDR2 YFSETQ. V dropped 0 bases and J dropped 6 bases, with 13 bases sitting between them. Full variable domain (missing parts from reference TRBV5-1 and TRBJ1-5): KAGVTQTPRYLIKTRGQQVTLSCSPISGHRSVSWYQQTPGQGLQFLFEYFSETQRNKGNFPGRFSGRQFSNSRSEMNVSTLELGDSALYLCASSLEGGHGQPQHFGDGTRLSIL.

The V and J genes are TRBV15 and TRBJ1-1; the match to TRBD1 covers 8 bases. Germline V gene data show CDR1 as LNHNV and CDR2 as YYDKDF (reference sequence). V trimming: 0 bases; J trimming: 10 bases; junction bases outside the gene matches: 13. The CDR3 sequence is 16 residues long. Written as DNA, the CDR3 is TGTGCCACCAGCAGAGAGGTGTCAGGGGGCTTTTTGGGAGCTTTCTTT. Amino acids: CATSREVSGGFLGAFF.

As to this clone: This same CDR3 is encoded by further DNA sequences in the sample. The chain employs TRBV7-2 and TRBJ2-7; D unclear. The CDR3 has 11 residues. Germline CDR1 is SGHTA and CDR2 is FQGNSA. Trimming took 5 bases from V and 3 from J, leaving 5 bases between them. The CDR3 reads CASSPNYEQYF. CDR3 DNA: TGTGCCAGCAGCCCCAACTACGAGCAGTACTTC.

V is TRBV27 and J is TRBJ1-5; a weak D match, TRBD1 (6 bases). Looked up from germline, CDR1 is MNHEY and CDR2 is SMNVEV (reference sequence). The CDR3 has 14 residues. Trimming cost V 3 bases and J 1 base, with 7 bases left between them. This chain's CDR3 is CASSFTGSNQPQHF. The CDR3 region has the DNA TGTGCCAGCAGTTTCACAGGGAGCAATCAGCCCCAGCATTTT.

This sequence joins TRBV28 and TRBJ1-5; D may be TRBD1 (5 bases). Trimming left V 2 bases short and J 6 bases short, with 17 bases between. This CDR3 region has 16 residues. Germline V gene lookup returns CDR1 MDHEN and CDR2 SYDVKM. CDR3 region: CASSLGMIRGRQPQHF. The CDR3 DNA sequence: TGTGCCAGCAGTTTAGGAATGATAAGGGGTCGTCAGCCCCAGCATTTT.

This chain connects TRBV7-2 to TRBJ2-7; D gene uncertain. There are 16 residues in the CDR3. V was shortened by 1 base and J by 0 bases, with 13 bases between the two germline ends. Per germline, CDR1 SGHTA and CDR2 FQGNSA. The CDR3 region has the DNA TGTGCCAGCAGCTTAGTCGGAGAGGTAAGCTCCTACGAGCAGTACTTC. It yields the protein CASSLVGEVSSYEQYF.

This chain uses TRBV4-1 with TRBJ1-1, with D unclear. V was clipped by 7 bases and J by 0 bases, with 15 bases between them. From germline, CDR1 is MGHRA and CDR2 YSYEKL. This CDR3 contains 15 residues. CDR3: CASTLRGNMNTEAFF. The DNA for the CDR3 is TGCGCCAGCACCCTCCGCGGCAACATGAACACTGAAGCTTTCTTT.

The chain links TRBV30 to TRBJ2-5; D is uncertain. This CDR3 comprises 12 residues. In germline, CDR1 is GTSNPN, CDR2 SVGIG (reference sequence). DNA of the CDR3: TGTGGGGCGACGTTCAGTCAAGAGACCCAGTACTTC. Amino acid sequence: CGATFSQETQYF. The entire variable domain, with the rest obtained from reference TRBV30 and TRBJ2-5, is as follows: SQTIHQWPATLVQPVGSPLSLECTVEGTSNPNLYWYRQAAGRGLQLLFYSVGIGQISSEVPQNLSASRPQDRQFILSSKKLLLSDSGFYLCGATFSQETQYFGPGTRLLVL.

V gene TRBV27 combines with J gene TRBJ1-6, with 9 bases aligning to TRBD1. Unmatched junction bases numbered 9, after V lost 8 bases and J lost 10 bases. Germline CDR1 MNHEY, CDR2 SMNVEV (reference sequence). The CDR3 has 14 residues. Here the CDR3 reads CASGRDRDSSPLHF. For the CDR3, the DNA is TGTGCCAGCGGCCGGGACAGGGACAGCTCACCCCTCCACTTT.

This clone occurred a few times. The chain carries TRBV7-9 and TRBJ1-4, with 8 bases lining up with TRBD1. The V gene end was trimmed by 3 bases and the J gene end by 3 bases; junction bases not matched to a gene: 0. Germline values: CDR1 SEHNR, CDR2 FQNEAQ (reference sequence). The CDR3 has 14 amino acids. The chain's CDR3 is CASSLDRANEKLFF. CDR3 DNA sequence: TGTGCCAGCAGCTTGGACAGGGCTAATGAAAAACTGTTTTTT.

This rearrangement joins TRBV4-3 to TRBJ2-3; 9 bases agree with TRBD1. The CDR3 has 15 amino acids. Germline CDR1 LGHNA, CDR2 YSLEER. J lost 5 bases, V lost 1 base, and 4 bases had no gene match. The CDR3 spells CASSQGGQGLDTQYF. The CDR3 coding sequence is TGCGCCAGCAGCCAAGGAGGACAGGGGCTAGATACGCAGTATTTT.

The chain couples TRBV2 to TRBJ1-5; 7 bases are shared with TRBD1. The CDR3 spans 17 residues. The germline V gene has CDR1 SNHLY and CDR2 FYNNEI. V was pared by 3 bases and J by 0 bases, with 8 bases of the junction left unmatched. CDR3 bases: TGTGCCAGCAGTGACGGACAGGTCTTTTATAGCAATCAGCCCCAGCATTTT. It translates to CASSDGQVFYSNQPQHF.

The J gene is TRBJ2-7, the V gene TRBV5-5; 9 bases align to TRBD1. Germline lookup yields CDR1 SGHKS and CDR2 YYEKEE (reference sequence). The J segment lost 2 bases and the V segment lost 4 bases, leaving 10 bases of the junction unmatched. This CDR3 spans 16 amino acids. CDR3 amino acids: CASSGAGDREAYEQYF. The CDR3 bases are TGTGCCAGCAGCGGGGCGGGGGACAGGGAAGCCTACGAGCAGTACTTC.

This sequence joins TRBV7-2 and TRBJ2-1; the D is unclear. Germline assignment: CDR1 SGHTA and CDR2 FQGNSA. The CDR3 totals 13 residues. Deletions cut 3 bases from V and 5 bases from J, with 8 bases between. Here the CDR3 reads CASSFQRNNEQFF. The CDR3 DNA reads as TGTGCCAGCAGCTTTCAGAGGAACAATGAGCAGTTCTTC.